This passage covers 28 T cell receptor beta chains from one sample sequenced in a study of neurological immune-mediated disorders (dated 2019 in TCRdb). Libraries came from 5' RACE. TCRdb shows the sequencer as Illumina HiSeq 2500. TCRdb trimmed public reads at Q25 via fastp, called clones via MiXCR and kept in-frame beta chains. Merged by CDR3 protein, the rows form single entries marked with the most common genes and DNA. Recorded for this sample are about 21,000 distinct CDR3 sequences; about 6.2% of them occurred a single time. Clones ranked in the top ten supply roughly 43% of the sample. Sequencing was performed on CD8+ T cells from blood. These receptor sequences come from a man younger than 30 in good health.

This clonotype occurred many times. CDR3: CASSDPQWRTEAFF. The CDR3 coding sequence is TGTGCCAGCAGTGATCCACAGTGGCGTACTGAAGCTTTCTTT. The chain combines TRBV25-1 with TRBJ1-1; D uncertain. Germline V lookup: CDR1 MGHDK, CDR2 SYGVNS. Trimming removed 3 bases from V and 5 bases from J, with 13 bases in between. This CDR3 contains 14 residues.

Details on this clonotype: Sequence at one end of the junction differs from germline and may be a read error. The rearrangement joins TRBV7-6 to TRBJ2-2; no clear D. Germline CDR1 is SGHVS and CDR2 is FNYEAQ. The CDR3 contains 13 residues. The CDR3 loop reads CSSSLGGTGELFF. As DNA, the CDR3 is TGTTCCAGCAGCTTAGGCGGCACCGGGGAGCTGTTTTTT.

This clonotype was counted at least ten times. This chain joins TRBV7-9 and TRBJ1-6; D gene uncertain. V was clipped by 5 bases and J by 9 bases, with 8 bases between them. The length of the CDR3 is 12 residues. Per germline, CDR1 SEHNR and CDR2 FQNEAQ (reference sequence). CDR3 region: CASSPSSSPLHF. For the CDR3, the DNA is TGTGCCAGCAGCCCCTCCAGTTCACCCCTCCACTTT.

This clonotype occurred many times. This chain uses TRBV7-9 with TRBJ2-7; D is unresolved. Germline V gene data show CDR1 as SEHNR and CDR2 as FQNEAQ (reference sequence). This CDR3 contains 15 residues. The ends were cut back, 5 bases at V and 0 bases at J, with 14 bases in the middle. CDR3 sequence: CASSPAKSSSYEQYF. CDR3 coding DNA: TGTGCCAGCAGCCCGGCAAAGAGCAGCTCCTACGAGCAGTACTTC.

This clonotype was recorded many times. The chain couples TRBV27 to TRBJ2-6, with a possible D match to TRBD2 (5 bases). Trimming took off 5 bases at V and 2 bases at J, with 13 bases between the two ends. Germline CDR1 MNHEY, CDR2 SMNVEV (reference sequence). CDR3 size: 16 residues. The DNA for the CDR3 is TGTGCCAGCAGTCAAATTGGGAGAGCTGGGGCCAACGTCCTGACTTTC. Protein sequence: CASSQIGRAGANVLTF.

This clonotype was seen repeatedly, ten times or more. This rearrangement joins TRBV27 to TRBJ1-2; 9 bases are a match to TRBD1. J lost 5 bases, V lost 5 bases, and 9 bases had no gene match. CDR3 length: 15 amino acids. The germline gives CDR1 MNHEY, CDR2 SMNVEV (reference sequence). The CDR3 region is CASSPRGQGRYGYTF. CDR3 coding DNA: TGTGCCAGCAGTCCCCGGGGACAGGGCCGTTATGGCTACACCTTC.

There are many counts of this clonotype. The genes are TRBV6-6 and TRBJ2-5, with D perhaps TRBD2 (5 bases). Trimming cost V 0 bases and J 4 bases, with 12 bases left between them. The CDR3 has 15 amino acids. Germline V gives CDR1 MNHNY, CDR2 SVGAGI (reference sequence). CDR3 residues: CASSYSIGGGETQYF. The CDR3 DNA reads TGTGCCAGCAGTTACTCGATCGGCGGAGGAGAGACCCAGTACTTC.

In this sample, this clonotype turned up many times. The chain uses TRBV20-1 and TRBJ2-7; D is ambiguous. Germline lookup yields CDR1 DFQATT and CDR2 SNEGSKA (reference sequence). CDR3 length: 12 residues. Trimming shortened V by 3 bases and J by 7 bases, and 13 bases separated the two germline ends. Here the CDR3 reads CSARGSKWEQYF. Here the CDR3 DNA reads TGCAGTGCTAGGGGGTCGAAGTGGGAGCAGTACTTC.

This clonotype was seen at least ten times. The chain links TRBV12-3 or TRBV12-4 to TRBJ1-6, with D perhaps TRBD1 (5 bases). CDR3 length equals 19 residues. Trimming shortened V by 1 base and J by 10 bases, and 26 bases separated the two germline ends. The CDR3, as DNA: TGTGCCAGCAGTTTAGTAATTACTCCCGGTGGGACGGATTCCTCACCCCTCCACTTT. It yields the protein CASSLVITPGGTDSSPLHF.

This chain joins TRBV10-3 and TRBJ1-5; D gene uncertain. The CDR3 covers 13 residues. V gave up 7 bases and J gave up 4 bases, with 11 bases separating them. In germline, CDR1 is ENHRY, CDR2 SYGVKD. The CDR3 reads CAINNDKNQPQHF. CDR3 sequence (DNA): TGTGCCATCAATAACGACAAAAATCAGCCCCAGCATTTT.

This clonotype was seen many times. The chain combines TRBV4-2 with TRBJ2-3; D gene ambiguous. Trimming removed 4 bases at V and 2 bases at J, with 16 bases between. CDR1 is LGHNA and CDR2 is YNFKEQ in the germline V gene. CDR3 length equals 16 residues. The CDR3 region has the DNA TGTGCCAGCAGCCCTGACGACGGTTCCCCCACAGATACGCAGTATTTT. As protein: CASSPDDGSPTDTQYF.

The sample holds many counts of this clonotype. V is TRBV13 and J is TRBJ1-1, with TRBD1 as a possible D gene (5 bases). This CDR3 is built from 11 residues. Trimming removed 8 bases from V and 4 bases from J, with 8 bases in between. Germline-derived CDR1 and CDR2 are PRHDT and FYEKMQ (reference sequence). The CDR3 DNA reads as TGTGCCAGCGCAGGGCCCACTGAAGCTTTCTTT. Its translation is CASAGPTEAFF.

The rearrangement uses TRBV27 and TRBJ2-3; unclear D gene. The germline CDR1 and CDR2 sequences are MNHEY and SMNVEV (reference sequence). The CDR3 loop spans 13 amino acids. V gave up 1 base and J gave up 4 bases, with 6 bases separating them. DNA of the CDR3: TGTGCCAGCAGTTTATATCTGGCAGATACGCAGTATTTT. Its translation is CASSLYLADTQYF.

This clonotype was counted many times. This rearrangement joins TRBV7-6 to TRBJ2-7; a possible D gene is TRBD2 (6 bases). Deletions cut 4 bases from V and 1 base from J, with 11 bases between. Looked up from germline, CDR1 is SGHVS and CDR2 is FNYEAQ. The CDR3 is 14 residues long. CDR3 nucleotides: TGTGCCAGCAGCTCGGAGGGGTTTTCCTACGAGCAGTACTTC. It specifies CASSSEGFSYEQYF.

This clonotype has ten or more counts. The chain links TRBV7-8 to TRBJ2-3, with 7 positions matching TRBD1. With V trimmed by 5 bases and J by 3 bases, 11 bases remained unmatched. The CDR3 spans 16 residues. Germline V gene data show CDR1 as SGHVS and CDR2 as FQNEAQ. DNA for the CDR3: TGTGCCAGCAGCCAACGACAGGGCGGTGGGACAGATACGCAGTATTTT. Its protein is CASSQRQGGGTDTQYF.

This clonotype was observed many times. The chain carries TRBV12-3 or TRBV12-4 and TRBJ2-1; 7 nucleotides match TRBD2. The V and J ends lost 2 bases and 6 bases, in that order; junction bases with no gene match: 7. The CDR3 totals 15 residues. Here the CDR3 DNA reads TGTGCCAGCAGTTTATGGAGCGGGGTAGTCAATGAGCAGTTCTTC. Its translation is CASSLWSGVVNEQFF.

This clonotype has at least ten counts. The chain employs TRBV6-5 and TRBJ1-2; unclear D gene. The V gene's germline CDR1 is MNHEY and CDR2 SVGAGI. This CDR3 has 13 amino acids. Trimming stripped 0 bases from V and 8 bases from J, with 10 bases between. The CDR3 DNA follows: TGTGCCAGCAGTTACTCGAGCGTGGGAGGCTACACCTTC. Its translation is CASSYSSVGGYTF.

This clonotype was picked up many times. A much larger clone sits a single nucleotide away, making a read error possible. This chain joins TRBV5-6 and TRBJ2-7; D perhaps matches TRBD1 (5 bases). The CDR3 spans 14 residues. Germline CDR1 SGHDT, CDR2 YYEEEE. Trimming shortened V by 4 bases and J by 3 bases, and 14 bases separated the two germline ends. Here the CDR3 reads CASSRGRGIYEQYF. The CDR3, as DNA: TGTGCCAGCAGCCGTGGTAGGGGTATCTACGAGCAGTACTTC.

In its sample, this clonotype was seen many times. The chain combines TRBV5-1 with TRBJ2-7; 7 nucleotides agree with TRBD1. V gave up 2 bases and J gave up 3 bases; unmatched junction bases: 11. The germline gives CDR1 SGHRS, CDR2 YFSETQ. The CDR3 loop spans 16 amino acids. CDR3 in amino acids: CASSFGPEGTVYEQYF. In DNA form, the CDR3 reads TGCGCCAGCAGCTTTGGACCGGAAGGGACAGTCTACGAGCAGTACTTC.

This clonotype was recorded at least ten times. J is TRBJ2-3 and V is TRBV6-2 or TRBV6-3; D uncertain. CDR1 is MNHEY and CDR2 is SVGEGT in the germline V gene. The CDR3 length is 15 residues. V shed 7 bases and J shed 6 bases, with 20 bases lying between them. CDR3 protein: CASTRANRLFDTQYF. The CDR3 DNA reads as TGTGCCAGCACTCGCGCAAACCGGCTCTTCGATACGCAGTATTTT.

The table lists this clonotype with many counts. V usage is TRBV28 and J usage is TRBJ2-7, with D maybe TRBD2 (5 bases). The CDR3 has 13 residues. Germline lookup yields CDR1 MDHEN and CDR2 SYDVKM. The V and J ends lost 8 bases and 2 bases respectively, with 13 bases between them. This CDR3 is CASRTPGTYEQYF. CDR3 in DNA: TGTGCCAGCCGCACCCCGGGGACCTACGAGCAGTACTTC.

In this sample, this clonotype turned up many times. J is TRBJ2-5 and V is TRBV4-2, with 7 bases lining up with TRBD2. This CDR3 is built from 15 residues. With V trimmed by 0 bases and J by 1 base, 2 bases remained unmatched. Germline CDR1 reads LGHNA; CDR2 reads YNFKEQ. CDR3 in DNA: TGTGCCAGCAGCCAAGACGGGACTACCCAAGAGACCCAGTACTTC. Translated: CASSQDGTTQETQYF.

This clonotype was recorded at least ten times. For the CDR3, the DNA is TGTGCCAGCAGTCCCCCTAGATCCGTGGATGAGCAGTTCTTC. This translates into CASSPPRSVDEQFF. V is TRBV6-2 or TRBV6-3 and J is TRBJ2-1; D remains ambiguous. Germline V gene data show CDR1 as MNHEY and CDR2 as SVGEGT. This CDR3 region has 14 residues. V was clipped by 5 bases and J by 8 bases, with 16 bases between them.

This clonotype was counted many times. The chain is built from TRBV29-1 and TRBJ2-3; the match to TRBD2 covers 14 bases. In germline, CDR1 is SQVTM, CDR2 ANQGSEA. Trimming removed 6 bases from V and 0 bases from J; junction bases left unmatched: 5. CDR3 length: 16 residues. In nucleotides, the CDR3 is TGCAGCGTCTCCGGGACTAGCGGGAGTAGCACAGATACGCAGTATTTT. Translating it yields CSVSGTSGSSTDTQYF.

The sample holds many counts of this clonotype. The chain's CDR3 is CASSLGQGDVVAFF. The CDR3 DNA reads as TGCGCCAGCAGCTTGGGTCAGGGAGATGTAGTAGCTTTCTTT. The chain employs TRBV5-1 and TRBJ1-1, with TRBD1 as a possible D gene (5 bases). CDR1 is SGHRS, CDR2 YFSETQ, per germline. CDR3 length equals 14 residues. V dropped 0 bases and J dropped 10 bases, with 16 bases sitting between them.

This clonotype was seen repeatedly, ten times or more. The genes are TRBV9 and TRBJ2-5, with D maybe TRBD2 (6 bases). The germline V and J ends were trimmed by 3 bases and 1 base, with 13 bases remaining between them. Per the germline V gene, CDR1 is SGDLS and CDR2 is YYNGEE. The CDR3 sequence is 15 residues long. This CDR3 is CASSAETGVQETQYF. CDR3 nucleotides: TGTGCCAGCAGCGCCGAAACGGGGGTCCAAGAGACCCAGTACTTC.

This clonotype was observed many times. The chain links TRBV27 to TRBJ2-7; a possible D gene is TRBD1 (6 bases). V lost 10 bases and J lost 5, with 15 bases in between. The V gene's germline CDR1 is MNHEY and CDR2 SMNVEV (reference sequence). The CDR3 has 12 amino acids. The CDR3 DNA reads TGTGCCACGAAGGAGGCAGGGGACGAGCAGTACTTC. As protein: CATKEAGDEQYF.

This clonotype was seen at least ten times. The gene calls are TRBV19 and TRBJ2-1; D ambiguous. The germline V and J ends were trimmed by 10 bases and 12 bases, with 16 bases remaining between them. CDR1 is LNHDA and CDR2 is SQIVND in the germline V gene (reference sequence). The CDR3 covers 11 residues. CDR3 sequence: CATLGFFGQFF. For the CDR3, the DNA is TGTGCCACCTTGGGGTTTTTCGGGCAGTTCTTC.